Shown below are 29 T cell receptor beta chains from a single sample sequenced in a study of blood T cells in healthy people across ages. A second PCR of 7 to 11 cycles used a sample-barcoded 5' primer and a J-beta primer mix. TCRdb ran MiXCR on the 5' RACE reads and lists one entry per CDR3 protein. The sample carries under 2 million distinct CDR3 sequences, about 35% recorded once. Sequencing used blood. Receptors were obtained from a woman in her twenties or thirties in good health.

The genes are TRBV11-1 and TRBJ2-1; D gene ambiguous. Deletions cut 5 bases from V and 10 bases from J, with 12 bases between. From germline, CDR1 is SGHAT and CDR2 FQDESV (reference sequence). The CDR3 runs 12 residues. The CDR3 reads CASSPGPGEQFF. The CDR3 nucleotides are TGTGCCAGCAGCCCGGGTCCAGGAGAGCAGTTCTTC.

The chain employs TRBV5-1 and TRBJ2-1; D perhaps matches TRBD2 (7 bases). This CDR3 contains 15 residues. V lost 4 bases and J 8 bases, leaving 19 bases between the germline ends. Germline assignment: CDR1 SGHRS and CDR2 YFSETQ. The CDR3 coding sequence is TGCGCCAGCAGCCTCCGGGGGCGGGAGTTTGATGAGCAGTTCTTC. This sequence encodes CASSLRGREFDEQFF. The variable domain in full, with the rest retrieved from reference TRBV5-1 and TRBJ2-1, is KAGVTQTPRYLIKTRGQQVTLSCSPISGHRSVSWYQQTPGQGLQFLFEYFSETQRNKGNFPGRFSGRQFSNSRSEMNVSTLELGDSALYLCASSLRGREFDEQFFGPGTRLTVL.

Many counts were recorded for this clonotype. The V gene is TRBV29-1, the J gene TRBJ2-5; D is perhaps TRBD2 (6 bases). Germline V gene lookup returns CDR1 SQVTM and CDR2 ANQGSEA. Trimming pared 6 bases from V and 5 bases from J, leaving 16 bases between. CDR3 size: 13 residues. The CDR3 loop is CSVGVRGFETQYF. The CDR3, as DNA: TGCAGCGTGGGGGTGCGGGGTTTTGAGACCCAGTACTTC.

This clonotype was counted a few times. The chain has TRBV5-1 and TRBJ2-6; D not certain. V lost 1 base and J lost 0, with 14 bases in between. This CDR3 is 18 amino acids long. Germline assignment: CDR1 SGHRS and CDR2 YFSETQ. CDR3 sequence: CASSLRGESNSGANVLTF. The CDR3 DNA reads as TGCGCCAGCAGCTTGAGAGGAGAATCAAACTCTGGGGCCAACGTCCTGACTTTC.

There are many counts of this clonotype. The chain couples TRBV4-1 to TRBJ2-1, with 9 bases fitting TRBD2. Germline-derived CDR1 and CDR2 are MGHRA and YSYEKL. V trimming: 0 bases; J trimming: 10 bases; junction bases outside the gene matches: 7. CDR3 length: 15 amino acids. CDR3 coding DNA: TGCGCCAGCAGCCAAGAGGCTAGCGGGATAGGAGAGCAGTTCTTC. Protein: CASSQEASGIGEQFF.

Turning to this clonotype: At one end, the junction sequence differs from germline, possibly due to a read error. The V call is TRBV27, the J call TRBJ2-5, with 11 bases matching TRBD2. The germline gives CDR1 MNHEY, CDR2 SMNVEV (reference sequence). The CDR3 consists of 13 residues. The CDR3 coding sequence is TGTGCCGGCAGTCCGGGGACTAGCGGGACCCAGTACTTC. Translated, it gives CAGSPGTSGTQYF.

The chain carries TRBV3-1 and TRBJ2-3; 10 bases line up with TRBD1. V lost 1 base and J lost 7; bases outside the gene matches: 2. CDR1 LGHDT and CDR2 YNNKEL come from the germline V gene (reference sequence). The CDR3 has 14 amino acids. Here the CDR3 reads CASSQGTGGHTQYF. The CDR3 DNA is TGTGCCAGCAGCCAAGGGACAGGGGGGCATACGCAGTATTTT.

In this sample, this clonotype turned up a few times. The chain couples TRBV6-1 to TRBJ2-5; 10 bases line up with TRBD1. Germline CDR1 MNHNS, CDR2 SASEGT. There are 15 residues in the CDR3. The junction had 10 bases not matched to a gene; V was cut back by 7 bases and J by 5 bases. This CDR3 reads CASNRRGTGEETQYF. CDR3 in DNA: TGTGCCAGCAACCGAAGGGGGACAGGGGAGGAGACCCAGTACTTC.

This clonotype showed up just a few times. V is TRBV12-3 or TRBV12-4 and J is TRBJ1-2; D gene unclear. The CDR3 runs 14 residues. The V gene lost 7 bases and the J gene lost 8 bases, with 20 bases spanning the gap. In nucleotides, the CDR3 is TGTGCCAGCACCCTGGGAAGGATGTTGGACGGCTACACCTTC. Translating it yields CASTLGRMLDGYTF.

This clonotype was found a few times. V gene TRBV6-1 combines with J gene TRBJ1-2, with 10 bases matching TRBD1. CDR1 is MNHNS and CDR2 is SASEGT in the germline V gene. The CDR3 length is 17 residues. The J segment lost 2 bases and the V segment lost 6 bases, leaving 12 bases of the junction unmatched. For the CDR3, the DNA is TGTGCCAGCAGCCGTGGGGGACAGGGGACGGAGAACTATGGCTACACCTTC. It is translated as CASSRGGQGTENYGYTF.

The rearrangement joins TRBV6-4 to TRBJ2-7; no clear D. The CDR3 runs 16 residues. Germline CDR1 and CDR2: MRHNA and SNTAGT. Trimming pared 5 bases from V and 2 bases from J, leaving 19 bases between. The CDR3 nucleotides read TGTGCCAGCAGTTATTGGGGTCGTAGAACAACCTACGAGCAGTACTTC. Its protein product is CASSYWGRRTTYEQYF.

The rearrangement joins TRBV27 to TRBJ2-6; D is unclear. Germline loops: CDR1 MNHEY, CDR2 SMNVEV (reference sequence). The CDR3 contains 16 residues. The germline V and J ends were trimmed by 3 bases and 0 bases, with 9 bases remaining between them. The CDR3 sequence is CASSLVYGSGANVLTF. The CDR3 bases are TGTGCCAGCAGTTTGGTTTATGGCTCTGGGGCCAACGTCCTGACTTTC.

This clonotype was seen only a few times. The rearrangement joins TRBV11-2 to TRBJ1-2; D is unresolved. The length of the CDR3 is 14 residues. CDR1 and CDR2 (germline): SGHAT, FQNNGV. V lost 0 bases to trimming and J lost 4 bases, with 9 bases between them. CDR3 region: CASSLEASAYGYTF. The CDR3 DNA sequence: TGTGCCAGCAGCTTAGAGGCGTCAGCCTATGGCTACACCTTC.

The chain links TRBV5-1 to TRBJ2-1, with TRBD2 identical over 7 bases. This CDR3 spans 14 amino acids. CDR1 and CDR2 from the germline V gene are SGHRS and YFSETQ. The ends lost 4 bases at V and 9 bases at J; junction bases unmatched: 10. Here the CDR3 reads CASSGDYSSGEQFF. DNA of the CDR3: TGCGCCAGCAGCGGGGACTACTCCTCGGGTGAGCAGTTCTTC.

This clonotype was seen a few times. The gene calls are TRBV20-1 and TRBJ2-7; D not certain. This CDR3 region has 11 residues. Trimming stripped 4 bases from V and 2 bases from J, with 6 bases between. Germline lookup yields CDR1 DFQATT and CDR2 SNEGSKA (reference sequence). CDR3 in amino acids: CSAKVTYEQYF. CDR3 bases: TGCAGTGCTAAGGTTACCTACGAGCAGTACTTC.

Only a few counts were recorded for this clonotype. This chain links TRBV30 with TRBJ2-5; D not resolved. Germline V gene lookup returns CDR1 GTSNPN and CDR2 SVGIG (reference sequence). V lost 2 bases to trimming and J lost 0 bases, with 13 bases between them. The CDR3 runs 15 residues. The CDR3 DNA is TGTGCCTGGAGTTTAGGAATAGGGTACCAAGAGACCCAGTACTTC. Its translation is CAWSLGIGYQETQYF.

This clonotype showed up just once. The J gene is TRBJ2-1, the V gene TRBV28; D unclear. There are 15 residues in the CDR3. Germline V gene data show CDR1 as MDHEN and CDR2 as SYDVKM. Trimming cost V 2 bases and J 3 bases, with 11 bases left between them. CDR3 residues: CASSLPVTDYNEQFF. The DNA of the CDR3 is TGTGCCAGCAGTTTACCAGTAACCGACTACAATGAGCAGTTCTTC.

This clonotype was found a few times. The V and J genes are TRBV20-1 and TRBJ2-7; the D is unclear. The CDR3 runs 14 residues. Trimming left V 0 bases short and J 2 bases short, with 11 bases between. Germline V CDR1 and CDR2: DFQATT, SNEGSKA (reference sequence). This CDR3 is CSARDQGRPYEQYF. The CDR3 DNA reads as TGCAGTGCTAGAGATCAAGGACGGCCCTACGAGCAGTACTTC.

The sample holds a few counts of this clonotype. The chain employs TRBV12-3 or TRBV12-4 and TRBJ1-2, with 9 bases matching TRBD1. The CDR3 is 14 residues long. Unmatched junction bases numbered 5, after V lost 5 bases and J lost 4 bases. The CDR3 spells CASSRQGDIYGYTF. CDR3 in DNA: TGTGCCAGCAGTCGACAGGGGGACATCTATGGCTACACCTTC.

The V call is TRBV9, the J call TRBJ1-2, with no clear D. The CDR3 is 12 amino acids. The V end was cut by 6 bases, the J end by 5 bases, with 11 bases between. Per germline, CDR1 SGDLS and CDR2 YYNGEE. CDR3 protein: CASTGDVYGYTF. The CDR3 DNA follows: TGTGCCAGCACCGGGGATGTATATGGCTACACCTTC.

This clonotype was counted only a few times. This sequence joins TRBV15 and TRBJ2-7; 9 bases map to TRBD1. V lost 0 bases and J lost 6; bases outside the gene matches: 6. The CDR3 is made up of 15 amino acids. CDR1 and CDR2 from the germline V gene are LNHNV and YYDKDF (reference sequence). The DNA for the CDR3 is TGTGCCACCAGCAGAGATCGGACAGGGGTTGGCGAGCAGTACTTC. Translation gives CATSRDRTGVGEQYF.

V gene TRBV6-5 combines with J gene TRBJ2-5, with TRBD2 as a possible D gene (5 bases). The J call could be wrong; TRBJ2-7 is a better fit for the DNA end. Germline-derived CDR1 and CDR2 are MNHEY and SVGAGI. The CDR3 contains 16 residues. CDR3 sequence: CASSYSGFEGRYEQYF. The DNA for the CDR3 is TGTGCCAGCAGTTACTCAGGGTTCGAGGGAAGGTACGAGCAGTACTTC.

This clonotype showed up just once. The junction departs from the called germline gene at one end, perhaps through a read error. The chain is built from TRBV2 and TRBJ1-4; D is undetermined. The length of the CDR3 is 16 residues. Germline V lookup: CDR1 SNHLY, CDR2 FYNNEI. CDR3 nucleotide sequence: TGTGCCAGCAGTGAGGGTCTACGGGAGGCTAATGAAAAACGGTTTTTT. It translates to CASSEGLREANEKRFF.

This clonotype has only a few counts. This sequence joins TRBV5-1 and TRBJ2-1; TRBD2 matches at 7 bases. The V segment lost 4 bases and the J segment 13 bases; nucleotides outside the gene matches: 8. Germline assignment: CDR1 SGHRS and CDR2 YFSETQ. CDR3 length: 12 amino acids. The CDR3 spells CASSQERGDQFF. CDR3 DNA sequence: TGCGCCAGCAGCCAGGAGCGGGGTGACCAGTTCTTC.

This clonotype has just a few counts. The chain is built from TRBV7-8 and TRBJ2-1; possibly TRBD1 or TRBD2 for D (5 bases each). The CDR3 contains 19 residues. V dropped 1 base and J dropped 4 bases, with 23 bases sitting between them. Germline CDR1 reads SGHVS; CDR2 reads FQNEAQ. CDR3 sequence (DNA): TGTGCCAGCAGCTTAGAGGGACGGTGGTCTCTCAACCCGTACAATGAGCAGTTCTTC. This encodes CASSLEGRWSLNPYNEQFF.

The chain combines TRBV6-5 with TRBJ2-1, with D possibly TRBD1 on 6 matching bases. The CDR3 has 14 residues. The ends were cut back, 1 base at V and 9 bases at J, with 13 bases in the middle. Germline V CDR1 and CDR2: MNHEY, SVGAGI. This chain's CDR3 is CASSYLGQLSEQFF. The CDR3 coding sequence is TGTGCCAGCAGTTACTTGGGACAATTGAGTGAGCAGTTCTTC.

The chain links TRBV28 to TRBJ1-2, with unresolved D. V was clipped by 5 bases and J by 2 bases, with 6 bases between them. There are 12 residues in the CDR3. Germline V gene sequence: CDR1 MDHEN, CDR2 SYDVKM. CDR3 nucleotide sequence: TGTGCCAGCAGTATCTCCAACTATGGCTACACCTTC. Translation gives CASSISNYGYTF.

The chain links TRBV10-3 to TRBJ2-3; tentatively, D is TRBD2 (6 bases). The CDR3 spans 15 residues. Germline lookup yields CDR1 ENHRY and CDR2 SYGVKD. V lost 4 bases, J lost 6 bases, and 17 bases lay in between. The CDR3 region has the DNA TGTGCCATCAGTGCCCCCGAAGTTGGGGGGGATACGCAGTATTTT. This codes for CAISAPEVGGDTQYF.

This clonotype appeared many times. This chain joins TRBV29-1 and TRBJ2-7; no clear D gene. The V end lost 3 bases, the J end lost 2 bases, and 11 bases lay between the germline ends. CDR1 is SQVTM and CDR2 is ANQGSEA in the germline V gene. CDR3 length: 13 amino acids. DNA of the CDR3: TGCAGCGTTGAGGCGGATAGAACCTACGAGCAGTACTTC. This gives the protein CSVEADRTYEQYF.